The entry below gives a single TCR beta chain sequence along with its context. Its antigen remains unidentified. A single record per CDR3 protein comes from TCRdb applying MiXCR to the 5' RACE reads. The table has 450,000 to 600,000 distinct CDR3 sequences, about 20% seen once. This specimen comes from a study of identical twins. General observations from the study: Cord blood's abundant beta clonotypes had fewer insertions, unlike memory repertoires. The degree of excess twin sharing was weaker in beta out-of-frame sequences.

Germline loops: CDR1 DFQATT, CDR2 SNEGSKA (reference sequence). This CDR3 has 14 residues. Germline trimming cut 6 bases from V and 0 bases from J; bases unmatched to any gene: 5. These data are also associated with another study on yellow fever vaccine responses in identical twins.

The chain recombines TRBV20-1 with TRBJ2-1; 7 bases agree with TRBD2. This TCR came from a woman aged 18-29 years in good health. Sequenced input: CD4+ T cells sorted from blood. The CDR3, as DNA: TGCAGTGCCCCTAGCGGCTACTCCTACAATGAGCAGTTCTTC. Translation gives CSAPSGYSYNEQFF.